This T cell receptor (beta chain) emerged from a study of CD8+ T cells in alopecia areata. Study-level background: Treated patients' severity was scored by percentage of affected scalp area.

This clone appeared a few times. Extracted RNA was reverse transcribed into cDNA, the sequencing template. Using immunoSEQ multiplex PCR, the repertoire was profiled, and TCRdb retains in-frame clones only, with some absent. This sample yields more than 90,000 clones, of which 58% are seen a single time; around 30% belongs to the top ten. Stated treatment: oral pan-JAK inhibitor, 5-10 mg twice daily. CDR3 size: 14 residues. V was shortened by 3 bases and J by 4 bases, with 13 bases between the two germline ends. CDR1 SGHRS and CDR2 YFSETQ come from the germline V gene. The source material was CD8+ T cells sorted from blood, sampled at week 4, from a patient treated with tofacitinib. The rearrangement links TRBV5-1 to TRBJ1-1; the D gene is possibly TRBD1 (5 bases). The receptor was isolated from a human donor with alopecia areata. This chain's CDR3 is CASSWRMRGTEAFF. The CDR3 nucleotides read TGCGCCAGCAGCTGGCGCATGAGGGGCACTGAAGCTTTCTTT. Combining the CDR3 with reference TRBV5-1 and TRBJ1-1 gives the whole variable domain KAGVTQTPRYLIKTRGQQVTLSCSPISGHRSVSWYQQTPGQGLQFLFEYFSETQRNKGNFPGRFSGRQFSNSRSEMNVSTLELGDSALYLCASSWRMRGTEAFFGQGTRLTVV.